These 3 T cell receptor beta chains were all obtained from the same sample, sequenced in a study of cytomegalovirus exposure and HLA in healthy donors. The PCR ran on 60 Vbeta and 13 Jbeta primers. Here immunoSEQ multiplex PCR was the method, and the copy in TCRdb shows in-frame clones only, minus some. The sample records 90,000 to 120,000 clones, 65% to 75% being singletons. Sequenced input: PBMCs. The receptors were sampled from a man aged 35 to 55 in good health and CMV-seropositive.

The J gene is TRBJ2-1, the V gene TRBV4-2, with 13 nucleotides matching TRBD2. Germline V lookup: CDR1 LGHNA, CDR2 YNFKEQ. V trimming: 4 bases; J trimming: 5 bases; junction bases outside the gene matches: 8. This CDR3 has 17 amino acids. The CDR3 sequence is CASSPLAGGPLDNEQFF. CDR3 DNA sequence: TGTGCCAGCAGCCCACTAGCGGGAGGGCCGCTCGACAATGAGCAGTTCTTC.

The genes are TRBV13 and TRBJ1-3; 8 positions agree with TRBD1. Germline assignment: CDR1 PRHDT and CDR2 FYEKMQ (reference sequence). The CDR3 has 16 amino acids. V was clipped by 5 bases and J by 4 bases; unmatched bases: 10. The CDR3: CASSPGQGRLGNTIYF. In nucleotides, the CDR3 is TGTGCCAGCAGCCCCGGACAGGGTAGACTAGGAAACACCATATATTTT.

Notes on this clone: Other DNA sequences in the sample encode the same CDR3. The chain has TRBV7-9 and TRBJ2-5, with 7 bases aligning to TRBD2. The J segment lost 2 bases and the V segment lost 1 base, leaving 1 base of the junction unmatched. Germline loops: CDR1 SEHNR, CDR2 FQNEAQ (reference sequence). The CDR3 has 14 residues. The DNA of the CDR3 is TGTGCCAGCAGCTTAGGGGGGGGGCAAGAGACCCAGTACTTC. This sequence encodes CASSLGGGQETQYF.